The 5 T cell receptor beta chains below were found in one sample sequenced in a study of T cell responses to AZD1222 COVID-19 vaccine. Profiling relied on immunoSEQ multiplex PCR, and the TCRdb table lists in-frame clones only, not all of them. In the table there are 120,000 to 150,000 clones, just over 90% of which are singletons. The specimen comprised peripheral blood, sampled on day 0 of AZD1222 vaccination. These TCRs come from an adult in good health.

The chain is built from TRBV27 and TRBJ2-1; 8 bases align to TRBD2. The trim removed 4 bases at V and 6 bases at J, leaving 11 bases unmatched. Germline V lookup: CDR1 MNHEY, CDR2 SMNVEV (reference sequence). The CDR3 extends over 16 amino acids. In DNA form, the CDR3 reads TGTGCCAGCAGTTACTCAGCGGGAGATAGGAGCAATGAGCAGTTCTTC. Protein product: CASSYSAGDRSNEQFF.

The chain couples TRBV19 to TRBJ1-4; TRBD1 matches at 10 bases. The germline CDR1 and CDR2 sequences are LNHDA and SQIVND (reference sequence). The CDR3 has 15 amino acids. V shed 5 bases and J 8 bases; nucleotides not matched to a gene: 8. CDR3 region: CASSGPGTGEEKLFF. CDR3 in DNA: TGTGCCAGTAGTGGACCCGGGACAGGGGAGGAAAAACTGTTTTTT.

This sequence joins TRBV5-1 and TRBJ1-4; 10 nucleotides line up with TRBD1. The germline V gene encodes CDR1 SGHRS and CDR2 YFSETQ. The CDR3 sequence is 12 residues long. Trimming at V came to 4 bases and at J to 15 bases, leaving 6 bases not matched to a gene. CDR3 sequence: CASSQGQGIMFF. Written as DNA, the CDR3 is TGCGCCAGCAGCCAGGGACAGGGGATAATGTTTTTT.

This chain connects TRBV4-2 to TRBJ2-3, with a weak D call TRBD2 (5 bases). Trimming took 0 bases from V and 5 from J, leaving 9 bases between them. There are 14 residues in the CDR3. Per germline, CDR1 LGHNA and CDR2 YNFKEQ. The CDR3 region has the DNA TGTGCCAGCAGCCAAGAGGAAGGAGGAGATACGCAGTATTTT. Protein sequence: CASSQEEGGDTQYF.

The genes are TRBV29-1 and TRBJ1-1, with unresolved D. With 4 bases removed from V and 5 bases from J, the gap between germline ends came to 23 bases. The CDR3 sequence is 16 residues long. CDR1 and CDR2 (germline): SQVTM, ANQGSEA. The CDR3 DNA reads TGCAGCGTTGCCGTAAGGGTCGGTTTAAAGACGACTGAAGCTTTCTTT. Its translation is CSVAVRVGLKTTEAFF.